This entry lists 9 T cell receptor beta chains sequenced from one sample in a study of glioma-infiltrating T cells. Amplification of TCR alpha and beta CDR3 regions from RNA used iRepertoire nested multiplex PCR. TCRdb processed the multiplex PCR reads anew with MiXCR; each CDR3 protein has one entry. The table includes about 180,000 distinct CDR3 sequences, more than 35% detected once. The sample was glioma tissue, nonneoplastic brain tissue, or PBMCs (not recorded which). The receptors were gathered from a human donor with low-grade glioma or glioblastoma, undergoing nonglioma brain surgery, or in good health (not recorded which).

The sample holds a few counts of this clonotype. A much larger clone lies a single base off, so this may be a read error. This chain joins TRBV20-1 and TRBJ2-5; D is uncertain. Looked up from germline, CDR1 is DFQATT and CDR2 is SNEGSKA (reference sequence). Between the trimmed V and J ends, which lost 2 bases and 3 bases, there was a span of 4 bases. The CDR3 is 11 residues long. The chain's CDR3 is CSARREETQYF. Written as DNA, the CDR3 is TGCAGTGCTAGAAGGGAAGAGACCCAGTACTTC.

The chain links TRBV4-1 to TRBJ2-3; D gene unclear. The germline gives CDR1 MGHRA, CDR2 YSYEKL. The CDR3 runs 16 residues. V lost 4 bases and J lost 0, with 14 bases in between. The CDR3 protein is CASSPTHPTSTDTQYF. The DNA for the CDR3 is TGCGCCAGCAGCCCGACCCACCCCACTAGCACAGATACGCAGTATTTT.

This chain links TRBV28 with TRBJ2-2, with D possibly TRBD1 on 5 matching bases. CDR3 length: 13 amino acids. Germline assignment: CDR1 MDHEN and CDR2 SYDVKM. The germline V and J ends were trimmed by 6 bases and 4 bases, with 9 bases remaining between them. The CDR3 DNA follows: TGTGCCAGCAGCAGCAGGGTCACCGGGGAGCTGTTTTTT. Amino acid sequence: CASSSRVTGELFF.

The chain couples TRBV5-1 to TRBJ2-3, with 8 bases aligning to TRBD1. The trim removed 3 bases at V and 3 bases at J, leaving 9 bases unmatched. Germline assignment: CDR1 SGHRS and CDR2 YFSETQ. CDR3 length equals 16 residues. The CDR3 nucleotides are TGCGCCAGCAGCTCTTTGGACAGGGATGTAACAGATACGCAGTATTTT. Protein product: CASSSLDRDVTDTQYF. Full variable domain (outside the CDR3, taken from reference TRBV5-1 and TRBJ2-3): KAGVTQTPRYLIKTRGQQVTLSCSPISGHRSVSWYQQTPGQGLQFLFEYFSETQRNKGNFPGRFSGRQFSNSRSEMNVSTLELGDSALYLCASSSLDRDVTDTQYFGPGTRLTVL.

This clonotype has ten or more counts. The chain recombines TRBV6-1 with TRBJ2-3, with 11 bases matching TRBD1. The CDR3 is 13 amino acids. CDR1 and CDR2 from the germline V gene are MNHNS and SASEGT. The ends lost 8 bases at V and 4 bases at J; junction bases unmatched: 2. CDR3 nucleotide sequence: TGTGCCAGCGGGGACAGGGGGTCAGATACGCAGTATTTT. Protein sequence: CASGDRGSDTQYF.

This clonotype turned up a few times. The rearrangement joins TRBV4-1 to TRBJ1-2; TRBD1 matches at 7 bases. CDR1 and CDR2 from the germline V gene are MGHRA and YSYEKL. This CDR3 has 16 residues. V lost 2 bases, J lost 1 base, and 7 bases stayed unmatched. The CDR3 is CASSQTPGQFNYGYTF. CDR3 DNA sequence: TGCGCCAGCAGCCAAACTCCGGGACAGTTTAACTATGGCTACACCTTC.

This clonotype has more than one count but fewer than ten. The V call is TRBV3-1, the J call TRBJ2-1; D may match TRBD1 or TRBD2 (5 bases each). The CDR3 runs to 20 residues. CDR1 and CDR2 (germline): LGHDT, YNNKEL (reference sequence). V was cut by 1 base and J by 4 bases, with 26 bases left in between. This chain's CDR3 is CASSQASWGADMNSYNEQFF. CDR3 DNA: TGTGCCAGCAGCCAAGCCTCTTGGGGAGCGGACATGAATTCTTACAATGAGCAGTTCTTC.

This clonotype was observed at least ten times. The V gene is TRBV18, the J gene TRBJ1-1; D call uncertain. The CDR3 has 14 amino acids. Per the germline V gene, CDR1 is KGHSH and CDR2 is LQKENI. The V gene lost 2 bases and the J gene lost 4 bases, with 11 bases spanning the gap. CDR3 bases: TGTGCCAGCTCACCAGGCAGTTTGGGCACTGAAGCTTTCTTT. Protein: CASSPGSLGTEAFF.

The sample holds a few counts of this clonotype. A junction boundary mismatches the germline segment, possibly from a read error. The V call is TRBV5-1, the J call TRBJ1-1; D is unclear. The CDR3 runs 14 residues. Germline V gene data show CDR1 as SGHRS and CDR2 as YFSETQ. Here the CDR3 reads CASSLTAENTEALF. In DNA form, the CDR3 reads TGCGCCAGCAGCTTGACTGCGGAGAACACTGAAGCTTTGTTT.